This T cell receptor beta chain was retrieved from a study of OX40 agonist ivuxolimab in advanced cancers. Study details: Three dose-escalation patients had partial responses: one with hepatocellular carcinoma and two with cutaneous melanoma. Points from the study as a whole: Those patients achieving a partial response at 0.1-3.0 mg/kg showed among the lowest clonal expansion.

Turning to this clone: Its antigen is currently unknown.

Repertoires were generated with immunoSEQ multiplex PCR, while TCRdb's copy carries only in-frame clones and drops some. The sample includes 65,000 to 85,000 clones, around 80% seen only once; the top ten take 2.4%. Source: CD4+ or CD8+ T cells sorted from blood, taken in a trial of the OX40 agonist ivuxolimab. The TCR originated in an adult with an advanced solid tumor such as melanoma, head and neck, liver or kidney cancer.

CDR3 coding DNA: TGTGCCAGCAGTGAATACGGGGGGAGCTCCTACAATGAGCAGTTCTTC. Translated, it gives CASSEYGGSSYNEQFF. The chain employs TRBV25-1 and TRBJ2-1; 7 nucleotides agree with TRBD2. This CDR3 spans 16 amino acids. From germline, CDR1 is MGHDK and CDR2 SYGVNS. The V and J ends lost 0 bases and 0 bases, in that order; junction bases with no gene match: 2.